This TCR beta chain is from a study of OX40 agonist ivuxolimab in advanced cancers. Worth noting for this clone: This sample includes further DNA sequences coding for the same CDR3.

The protocol was immunoSEQ multiplex PCR, while the TCRdb copy is restricted to in-frame clones and leaves out a portion. This table has 70,000 or so clones, 84% appearing once. The clonotype comes from an adult with an advanced solid tumor such as melanoma, head and neck, liver or kidney cancer. Specimen: CD4+ or CD8+ T cells sorted from blood, collected in a trial of the OX40 agonist ivuxolimab.

The DNA of the CDR3 is TGTGCCTGGAGTCCCGGACTTAACACCGGGGAGCTGTTTTTT. It yields the protein CAWSPGLNTGELFF. The rearrangement links TRBV30 to TRBJ2-2, with D tentatively TRBD2 (5 bases). Germline values: CDR1 GTSNPN, CDR2 SVGIG (reference sequence). Trimming took off 2 bases at V and 2 bases at J, with 9 bases between the two ends. The CDR3 has 14 residues.